This record covers a single TCR beta chain. What it recognizes is unknown. With 11 bases removed from V and 2 bases from J, the gap between germline ends came to 17 bases. The CDR3 sequence is 14 residues long. Germline V gives CDR1 MNHEY, CDR2 SMNVEV (reference sequence). Method: immunoSEQ multiplex PCR; TCRdb's copy keeps in-frame clones and lacks some. The sample carries around 100,000 clones, about 92% recorded once. This entry belongs to a study of CD4+ T cells in melanoma. Study findings and constraints: Diverse differentiation states were reported for melanoma neoantigen-specific CD4+ T cells.

The chain combines TRBV27 with TRBJ2-3; D is possibly TRBD1 or TRBD2 (6 bases each). The specimen sequenced was peripheral blood. This TCR derives from a human donor with melanoma. The CDR3 bases are TGTGCCGATCTACGGGGGCTCTTCACAGATACGCAGTATTTT. Protein product: CADLRGLFTDTQYF.